The clone carrying this T cell receptor beta chain ranks as medium-sized. No antigen is known for it. Rearranged V-D-J TRB sequences were amplified with a mixed TRB-A/B primer pool. TCRdb passed the multiplex PCR reads through MiXCR, listing each CDR3 protein once. The table has around 5,500 distinct CDR3 sequences, around 28% seen once; the top ten hold 5.5% to 7.5%. V lost 1 base to trimming and J lost 6 bases; unmatched junction nucleotides: 4. CDR1 and CDR2 (germline): SGHAT, FQDESV (reference sequence). This CDR3 is built from 16 residues. This entry comes from a study of T cell repertoires in aging, cancer and after chemotherapy. Study-wide context: Repeat sampling of healthy donors over several months to years showed clear clonal overlap.

The template was genomic DNA from peripheral blood, not RNA. Study-level points and caveats: Median generation probability rose over the chemotherapy interval in each cancer cohort, suggesting rebound thymic output. Compared with age-matched healthy donors, untreated hematological or solid cancer patients showed higher blood TCR clonality. In cancer patients, declining TCR diversity with age involved lost richness and lost evenness.

The chain is built from TRBV11-1 and TRBJ2-2; 11 bases match TRBD2. This clonotype was sampled from a human donor in good health. The sequencing input was blood. The CDR3 nucleotides read TGTGCCAGCAGCTTAGGACTAGCGGGGTATTCCGGGGAGCTGTTTTTT. Its protein product is CASSLGLAGYSGELFF.